Here is one T cell receptor (beta chain) with its context. This entry comes from a study of OX40 agonist ivuxolimab in advanced cancers. TCRdb keeps only in-frame clones here, not all; method: immunoSEQ multiplex PCR. Of 55,000 to 75,000 clones in the sample, about nine tenths were seen once. Germline-derived CDR1 and CDR2 are MNHNS and SASEGT. This CDR3 contains 14 residues. V was pared by 4 bases and J by 5 bases, with 4 bases of the junction left unmatched. Sequenced material: CD4+ or CD8+ T cells sorted from blood, taken in a trial of the OX40 agonist ivuxolimab. This clonotype was obtained from an adult with an advanced solid tumor such as melanoma, head and neck, liver or kidney cancer. V is TRBV6-1 and J is TRBJ2-1; TRBD1 matches at 8 bases. CDR3 sequence (DNA): TGTGCCAGCAGTGTTCAGACAGGGGACAATGAGCAGTTCTTC. Translation gives CASSVQTGDNEQFF.